This TCR beta chain was sequenced in a study of blood T cell repertoires in COVID-19. Germline loops: CDR1 MNHEY, CDR2 SMNVEV (reference sequence). Trimming at V came to 8 bases and at J to 3 bases, leaving 6 bases not matched to a gene. The CDR3 spans 14 residues. The assay was immunoSEQ multiplex PCR, and TCRdb's table has in-frame clones only and misses some. This sample has about 240,000 clones, with 86% found just once. The chain couples TRBV27 to TRBJ2-3; 9 bases fit TRBD2. The source is a man aged 80 or over with acute or convalescent COVID-19. Sequenced: peripheral blood. CDR3 coding DNA: TGTGCCAGCGGGCGGGGGGGCAGGACAGATACGCAGTATTTT. Residues: CASGRGGRTDTQYF.